A selection of T cell receptor beta chains follows, all from one sample in a study of blood T cell repertoires in COVID-19. Clones were read by immunoSEQ multiplex PCR, and TCRdb kept only the in-frame ones, dropping some. The data contain about 84,000 clones, under 85% of them singletons. The source material was peripheral blood. The receptor source for this set is a woman aged 80 or over with acute or convalescent COVID-19. The CDR3 runs from the conserved cysteine through the conserved F or W. Fields, in order: V gene, clone size, CDR3 protein. Size is stated for part of the rows, as once, few or many counts, or as a class when the clone is expanded.

v_call: TRBV4-2; clone_size: once; cdr3_aa: CASSQEARGLGTNEQFF
v_call: TRBV10-1; clone_size: NA; cdr3_aa: CASSVTLAGHNEQFF
v_call: TRBV3-1/TRBV3-2; clone_size: NA; cdr3_aa: CASSQPARETQYF
v_call: TRBV29-1; clone_size: NA; cdr3_aa: CSAGLAANNEQFF
v_call: TRBV7-8; clone_size: once; cdr3_aa: CASSPRTGFSGNTIYF
v_call: TRBV14; clone_size: NA; cdr3_aa: CASSHRTTGFGEKLFF
v_call: TRBV2; clone_size: NA; cdr3_aa: CASSLPPGGRASHNEQFF
v_call: TRBV11-3; clone_size: NA; cdr3_aa: CASSLGQGNTEAFF
v_call: TRBV24-1; clone_size: NA; cdr3_aa: CATSDPGTGSYNEQFF
v_call: TRBV2; clone_size: NA; cdr3_aa: CASSEMAGVEKTQYF
v_call: TRBV24-1; clone_size: NA; cdr3_aa: CATSDPTSGREYNEQFF
v_call: TRBV7-3; clone_size: NA; cdr3_aa: CASSRLAGGIGQETQYF
v_call: TRBV6-5; clone_size: few; cdr3_aa: CASSPDRENEKLFF
v_call: TRBV6-5; clone_size: NA; cdr3_aa: CASTASGSNPYEQYF
v_call: TRBV28; clone_size: NA; cdr3_aa: CASSSIGLAGRNEQFF
v_call: TRBV6-5; clone_size: NA; cdr3_aa: CASSPGTAGGPLHF
v_call: TRBV3-1/TRBV3-2; clone_size: NA; cdr3_aa: CASSQGLAGLNEQFF
v_call: TRBV9; clone_size: once; cdr3_aa: CASSPSGTDIYGYTF
v_call: TRBV11-3; clone_size: NA; cdr3_aa: CASKGQGGSGANVLTF
v_call: TRBV6-2/TRBV6-3; clone_size: NA; cdr3_aa: CASSSGTSAAYNEQFF
v_call: TRBV5-1; clone_size: NA; cdr3_aa: CASSVTGWVSYNEQFF
v_call: TRBV7-2; clone_size: NA; cdr3_aa: CASSPRQGATQYF
v_call: TRBV10-3; clone_size: NA; cdr3_aa: CAISESTGLETQYF
v_call: TRBV6-2/TRBV6-3; clone_size: NA; cdr3_aa: CASSPRTEGYEQYF
v_call: TRBV7-2; clone_size: few; cdr3_aa: CASSSRTGDPGYTF
v_call: TRBV7-9; clone_size: NA; cdr3_aa: CASLSGSGTDTQYF
v_call: TRBV30; clone_size: few; cdr3_aa: CAWSMTGGIGNTIYF
v_call: TRBV10-3; clone_size: many; cdr3_aa: CAISPGLAGLEQYF
v_call: TRBV11-3; clone_size: once; cdr3_aa: CASSFSGRAGNEQFF